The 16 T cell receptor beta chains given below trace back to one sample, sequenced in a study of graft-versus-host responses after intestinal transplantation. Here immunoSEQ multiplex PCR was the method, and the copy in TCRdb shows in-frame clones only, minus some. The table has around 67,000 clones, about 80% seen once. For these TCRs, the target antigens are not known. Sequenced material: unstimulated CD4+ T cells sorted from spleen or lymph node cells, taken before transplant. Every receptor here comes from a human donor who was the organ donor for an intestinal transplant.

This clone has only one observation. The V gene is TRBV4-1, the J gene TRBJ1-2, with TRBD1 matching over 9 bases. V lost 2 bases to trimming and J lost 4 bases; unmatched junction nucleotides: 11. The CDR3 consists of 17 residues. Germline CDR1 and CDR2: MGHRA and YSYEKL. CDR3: CASSQTRDRAGSYGYTF. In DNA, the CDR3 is TGCGCCAGCAGCCAAACCCGGGACAGGGCTGGAAGCTATGGCTACACCTTC.

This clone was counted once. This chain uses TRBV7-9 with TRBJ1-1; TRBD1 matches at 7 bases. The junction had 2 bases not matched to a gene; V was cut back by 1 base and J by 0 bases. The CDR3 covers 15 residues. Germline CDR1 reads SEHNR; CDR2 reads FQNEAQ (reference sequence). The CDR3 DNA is TGTGCCAGCAGCTTAGAGGGACAGCTGAACACTGAAGCTTTCTTT. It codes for CASSLEGQLNTEAFF.

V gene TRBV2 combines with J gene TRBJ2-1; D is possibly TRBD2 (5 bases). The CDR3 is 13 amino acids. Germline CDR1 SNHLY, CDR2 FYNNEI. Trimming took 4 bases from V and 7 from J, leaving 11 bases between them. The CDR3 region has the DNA TGTGCCAGCAGTGGGGTCCTAGCAAATGAGCAGTTCTTC. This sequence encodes CASSGVLANEQFF.

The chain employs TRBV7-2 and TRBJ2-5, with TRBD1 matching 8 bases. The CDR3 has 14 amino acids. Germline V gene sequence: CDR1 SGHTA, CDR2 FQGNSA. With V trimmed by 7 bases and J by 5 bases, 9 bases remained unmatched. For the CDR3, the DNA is TGTGCCAGCACCTTGGGACAGGCTTGGGAGACCCAGTACTTC. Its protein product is CASTLGQAWETQYF.

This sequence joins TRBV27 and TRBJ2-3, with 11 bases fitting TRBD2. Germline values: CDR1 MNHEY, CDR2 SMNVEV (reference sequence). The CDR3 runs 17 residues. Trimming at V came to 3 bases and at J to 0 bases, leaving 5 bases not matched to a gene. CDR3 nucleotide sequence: TGTGCCAGCAGTTTGTTAGCGGGGGGGACTAGCACAGATACGCAGTATTTT. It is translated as CASSLLAGGTSTDTQYF.

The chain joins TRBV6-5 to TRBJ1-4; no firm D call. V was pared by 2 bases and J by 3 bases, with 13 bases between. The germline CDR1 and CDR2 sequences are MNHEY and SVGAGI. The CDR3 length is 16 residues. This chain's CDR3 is CASSYEGRAPNEKLFF. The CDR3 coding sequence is TGTGCCAGCAGTTACGAGGGCCGGGCCCCTAATGAAAAACTGTTTTTT.

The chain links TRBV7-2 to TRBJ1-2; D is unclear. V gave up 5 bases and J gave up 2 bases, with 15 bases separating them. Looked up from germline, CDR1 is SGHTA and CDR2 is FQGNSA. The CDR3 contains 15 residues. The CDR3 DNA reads TGTGCCAGCAGCCCAAACCCCAGTATCAACTATGGCTACACCTTC. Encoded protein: CASSPNPSINYGYTF.

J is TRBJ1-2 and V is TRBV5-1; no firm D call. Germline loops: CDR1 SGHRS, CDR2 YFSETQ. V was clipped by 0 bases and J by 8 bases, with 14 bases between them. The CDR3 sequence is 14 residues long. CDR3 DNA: TGCGCCAGCAGCTTGGCCGGCGGTTTTGGCGGCTACACCTTC. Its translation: CASSLAGGFGGYTF.

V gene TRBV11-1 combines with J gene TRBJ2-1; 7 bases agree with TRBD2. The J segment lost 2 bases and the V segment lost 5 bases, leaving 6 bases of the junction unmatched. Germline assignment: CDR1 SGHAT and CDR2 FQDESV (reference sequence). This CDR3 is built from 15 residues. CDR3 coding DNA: TGTGCCAGCAGCCGAATGGGGGGGGCCTACAATGAGCAGTTCTTC. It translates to CASSRMGGAYNEQFF.

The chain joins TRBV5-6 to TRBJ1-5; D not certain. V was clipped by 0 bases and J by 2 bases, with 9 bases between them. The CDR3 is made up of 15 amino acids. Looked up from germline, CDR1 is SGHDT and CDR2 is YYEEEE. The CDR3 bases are TGTGCCAGCAGCTTGGCCCCACTAGGCAATCAGCCCCAGCATTTT. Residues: CASSLAPLGNQPQHF.

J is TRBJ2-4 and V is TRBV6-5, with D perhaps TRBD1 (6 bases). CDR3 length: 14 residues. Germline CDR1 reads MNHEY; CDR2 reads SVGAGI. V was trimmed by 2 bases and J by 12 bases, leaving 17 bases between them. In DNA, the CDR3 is TGTGCCAGCAGTTACAGACCGGACAGCCCTCATCAGTACTTC. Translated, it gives CASSYRPDSPHQYF.

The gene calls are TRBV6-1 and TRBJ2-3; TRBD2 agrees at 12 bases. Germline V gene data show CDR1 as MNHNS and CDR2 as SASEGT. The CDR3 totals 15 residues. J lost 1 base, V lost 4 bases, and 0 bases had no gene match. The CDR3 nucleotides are TGTGCCAGCAGTGGACTAGCGGGGGGCACAGATACGCAGTATTTT. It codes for CASSGLAGGTDTQYF.

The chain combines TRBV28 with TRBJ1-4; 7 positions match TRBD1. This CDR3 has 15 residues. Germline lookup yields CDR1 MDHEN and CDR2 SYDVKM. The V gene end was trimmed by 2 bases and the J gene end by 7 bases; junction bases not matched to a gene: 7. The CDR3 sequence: CASSLRGAGGEKLFF. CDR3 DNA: TGTGCCAGCAGTTTAAGAGGGGCAGGGGGTGAAAAACTGTTTTTT.

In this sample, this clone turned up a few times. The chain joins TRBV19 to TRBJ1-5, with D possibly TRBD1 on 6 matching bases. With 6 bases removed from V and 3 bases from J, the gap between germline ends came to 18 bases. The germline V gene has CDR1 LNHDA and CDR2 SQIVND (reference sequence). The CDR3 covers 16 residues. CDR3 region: CASRGGARKNNQPQHF. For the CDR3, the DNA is TGTGCCAGTAGGGGGGGGGCGAGGAAAAACAATCAGCCCCAGCATTTT.

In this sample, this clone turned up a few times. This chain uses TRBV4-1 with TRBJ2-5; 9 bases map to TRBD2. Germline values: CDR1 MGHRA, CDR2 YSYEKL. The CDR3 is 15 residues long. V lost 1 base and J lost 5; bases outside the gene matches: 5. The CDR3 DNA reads TGCGCCAGCAGCCAAGGTTTCGCGGGAGGGGAGACCCAGTACTTC. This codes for CASSQGFAGGETQYF.

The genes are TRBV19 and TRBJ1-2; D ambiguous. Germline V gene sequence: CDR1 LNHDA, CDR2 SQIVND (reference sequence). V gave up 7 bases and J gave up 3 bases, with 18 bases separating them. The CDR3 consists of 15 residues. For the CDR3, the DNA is TGTGCCAGTACCCTACAAGGCCGGGGTTACTATGGCTACACCTTC. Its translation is CASTLQGRGYYGYTF. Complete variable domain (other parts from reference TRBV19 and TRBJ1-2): DGGITQSPKYLFRKEGQNVTLSCEQNLNHDAMYWYRQDPGQGLRLIYYSQIVNDFQKGDIAEGYSVSREKKESFPLTVTSAQKNPTAFYLCASTLQGRGYYGYTFGSGTRLTVV.